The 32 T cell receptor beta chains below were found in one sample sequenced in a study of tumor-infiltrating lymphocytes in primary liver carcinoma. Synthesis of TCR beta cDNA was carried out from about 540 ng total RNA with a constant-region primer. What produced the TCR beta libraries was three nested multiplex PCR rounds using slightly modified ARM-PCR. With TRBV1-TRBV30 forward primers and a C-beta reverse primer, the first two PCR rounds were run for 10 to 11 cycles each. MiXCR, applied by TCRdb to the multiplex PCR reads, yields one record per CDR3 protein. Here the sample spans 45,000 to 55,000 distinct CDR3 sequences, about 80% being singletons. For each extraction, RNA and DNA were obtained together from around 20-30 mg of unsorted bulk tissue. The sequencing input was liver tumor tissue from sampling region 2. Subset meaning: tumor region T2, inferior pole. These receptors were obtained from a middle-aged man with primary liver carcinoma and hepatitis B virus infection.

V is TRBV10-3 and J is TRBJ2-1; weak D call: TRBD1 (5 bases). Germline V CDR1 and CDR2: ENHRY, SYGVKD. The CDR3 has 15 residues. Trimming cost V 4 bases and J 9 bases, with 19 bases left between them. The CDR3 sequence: CAISGVAGSSGEQFF. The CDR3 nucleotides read TGTGCCATCAGTGGGGTGGCAGGGTCCAGTGGTGAGCAGTTCTTC.

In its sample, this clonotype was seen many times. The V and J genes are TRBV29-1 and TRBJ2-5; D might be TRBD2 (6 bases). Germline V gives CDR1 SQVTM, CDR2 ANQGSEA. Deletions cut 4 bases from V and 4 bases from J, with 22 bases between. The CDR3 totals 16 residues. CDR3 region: CSVGTTMDESGETQYF. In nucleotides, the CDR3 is TGCAGCGTTGGGACTACCATGGACGAATCGGGAGAGACCCAGTACTTC.

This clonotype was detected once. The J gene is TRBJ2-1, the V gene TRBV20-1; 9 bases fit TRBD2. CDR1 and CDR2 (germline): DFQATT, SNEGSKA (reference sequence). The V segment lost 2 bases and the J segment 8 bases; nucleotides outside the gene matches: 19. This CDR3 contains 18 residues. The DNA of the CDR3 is TGCAGTGCTAGAATGGTAGCGGGAGCTACCATCAGGAACTATGAGCAGTTCTTC. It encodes CSARMVAGATIRNYEQFF.

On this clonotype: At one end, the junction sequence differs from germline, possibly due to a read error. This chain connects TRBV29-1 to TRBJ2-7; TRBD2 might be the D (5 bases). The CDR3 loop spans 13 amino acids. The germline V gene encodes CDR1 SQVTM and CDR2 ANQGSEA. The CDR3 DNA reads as TGCAGTGTTGAGGGAGACGGCTCCTGCGTGCAGTACTTC. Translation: CSVEGDGSCVQYF.

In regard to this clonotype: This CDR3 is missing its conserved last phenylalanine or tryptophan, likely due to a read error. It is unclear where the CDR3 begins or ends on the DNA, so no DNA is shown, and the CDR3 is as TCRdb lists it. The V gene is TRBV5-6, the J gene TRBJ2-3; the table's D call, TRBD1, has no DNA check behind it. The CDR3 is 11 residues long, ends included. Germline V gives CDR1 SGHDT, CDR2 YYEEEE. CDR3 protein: CASSLLQDEDL.

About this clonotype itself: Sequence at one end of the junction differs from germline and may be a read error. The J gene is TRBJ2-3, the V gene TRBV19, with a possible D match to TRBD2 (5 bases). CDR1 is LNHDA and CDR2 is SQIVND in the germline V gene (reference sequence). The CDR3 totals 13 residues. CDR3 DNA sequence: TGTGCCACGCGAAAACCTAGCACAGATACGCAGTGTTTT. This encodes CATRKPSTDTQCF.

CDR3 DNA: TGCAGCGTTGAAGATCCCGTGAGCGCCCACAATGAGCAGTTCTTC. Its protein is CSVEDPVSAHNEQFF. The V and J genes are TRBV29-1 and TRBJ2-1; D is unclear. V shed 0 bases and J shed 5 bases, with 14 bases lying between them. Germline V gene data show CDR1 as SQVTM and CDR2 as ANQGSEA. There are 15 residues in the CDR3.

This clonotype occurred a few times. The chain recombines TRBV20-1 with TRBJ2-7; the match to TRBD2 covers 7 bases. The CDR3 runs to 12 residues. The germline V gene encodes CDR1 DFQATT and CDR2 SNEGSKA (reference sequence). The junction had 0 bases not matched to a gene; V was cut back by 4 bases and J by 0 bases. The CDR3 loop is CSATSGSYEQYF. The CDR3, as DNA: TGCAGTGCTACTAGCGGCTCCTACGAGCAGTACTTC.

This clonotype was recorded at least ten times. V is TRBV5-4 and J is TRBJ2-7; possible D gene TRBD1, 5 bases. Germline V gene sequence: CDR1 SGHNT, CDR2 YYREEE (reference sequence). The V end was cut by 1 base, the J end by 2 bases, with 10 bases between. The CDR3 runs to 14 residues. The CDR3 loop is CASSLSGATYEQYF. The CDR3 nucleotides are TGTGCCAGCAGCTTGAGTGGGGCCACCTACGAGCAGTACTTC. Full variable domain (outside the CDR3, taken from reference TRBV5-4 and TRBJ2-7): ETGVTQSPTHLIKTRGQQVTLRCSSQSGHNTVSWYQQALGQGPQFIFQYYREEENGRGNFPPRFSGLQFPNYSSELNVNALELDDSALYLCASSLSGATYEQYFGPGTRLTVT.

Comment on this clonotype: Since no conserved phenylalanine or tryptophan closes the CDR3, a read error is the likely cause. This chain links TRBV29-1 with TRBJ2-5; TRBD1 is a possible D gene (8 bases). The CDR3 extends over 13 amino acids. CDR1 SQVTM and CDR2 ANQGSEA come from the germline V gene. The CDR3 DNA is TGCATCGTTGGAGGACAGGGAGGGGAGACCCAGTACTTA. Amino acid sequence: CIVGGQGGETQYL.

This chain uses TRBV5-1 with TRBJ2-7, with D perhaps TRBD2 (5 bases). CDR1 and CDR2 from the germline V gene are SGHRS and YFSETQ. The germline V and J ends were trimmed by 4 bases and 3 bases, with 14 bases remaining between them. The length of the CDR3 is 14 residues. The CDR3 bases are TGCGCCAGCAGCACCACGAGGAGGAACTACGAGCAGTACTTC. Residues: CASSTTRRNYEQYF.

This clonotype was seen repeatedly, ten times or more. The CDR3 nucleotides read TGTGCCAGCAGTCCCCGACAGATAGAGACCCAGTACTTC. Its translation: CASSPRQIETQYF. The rearrangement uses TRBV12-3 or TRBV12-4 and TRBJ2-5; D may be TRBD1 (5 bases). The CDR3 is 13 amino acids. Trimming pared 5 bases from V and 4 bases from J, leaving 11 bases between.

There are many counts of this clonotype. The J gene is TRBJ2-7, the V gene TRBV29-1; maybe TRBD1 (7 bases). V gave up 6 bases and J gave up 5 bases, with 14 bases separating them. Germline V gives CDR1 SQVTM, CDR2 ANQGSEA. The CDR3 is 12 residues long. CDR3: CSVRGGGDEQYF. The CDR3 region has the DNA TGCAGCGTCCGAGGGGGCGGGGACGAGCAGTACTTC.

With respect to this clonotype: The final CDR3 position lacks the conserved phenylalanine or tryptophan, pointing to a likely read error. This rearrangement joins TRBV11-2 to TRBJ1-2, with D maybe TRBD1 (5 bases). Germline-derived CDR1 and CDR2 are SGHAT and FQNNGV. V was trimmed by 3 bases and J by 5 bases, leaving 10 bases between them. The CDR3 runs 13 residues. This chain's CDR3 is CASSLEGKYGYTL. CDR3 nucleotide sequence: TGTGCCAGCAGCTTGGAGGGGAAATATGGCTACACCCTC.

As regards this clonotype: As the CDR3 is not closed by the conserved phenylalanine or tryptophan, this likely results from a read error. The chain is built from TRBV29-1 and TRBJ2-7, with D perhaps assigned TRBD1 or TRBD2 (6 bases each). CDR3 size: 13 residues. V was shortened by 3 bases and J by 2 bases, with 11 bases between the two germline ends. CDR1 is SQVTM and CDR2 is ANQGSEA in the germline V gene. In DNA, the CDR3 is TGCAGCGTTGACAGGGGAGGTACCTACGAGCAGTACTTA. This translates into CSVDRGGTYEQYL.

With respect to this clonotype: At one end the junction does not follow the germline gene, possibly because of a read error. The CDR3 nucleotides read TGTGCCAACAGTTTACAGGACGGTACAGATACGCAGTATTTT. Its translation is CANSLQDGTDTQYF. The chain has TRBV12-3 or TRBV12-4 and TRBJ2-3; possible D gene TRBD1, 5 bases. This CDR3 has 14 amino acids.

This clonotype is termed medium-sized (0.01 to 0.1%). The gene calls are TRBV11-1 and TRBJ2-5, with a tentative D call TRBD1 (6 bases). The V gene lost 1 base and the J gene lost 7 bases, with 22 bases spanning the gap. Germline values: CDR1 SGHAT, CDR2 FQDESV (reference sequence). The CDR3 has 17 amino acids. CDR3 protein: CASSLVKGGQLHGTQYF. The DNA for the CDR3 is TGTGCCAGCAGCTTAGTAAAAGGCGGACAGCTCCACGGGACCCAGTACTTC.

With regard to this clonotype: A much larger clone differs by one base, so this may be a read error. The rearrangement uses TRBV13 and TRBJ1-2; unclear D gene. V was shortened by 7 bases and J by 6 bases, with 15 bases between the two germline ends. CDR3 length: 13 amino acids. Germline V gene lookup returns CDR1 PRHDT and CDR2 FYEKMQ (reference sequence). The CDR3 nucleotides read TGTGCCAGCACCCTGGACCCTCTTGATGGCTACACCTTC. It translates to CASTLDPLDGYTF.

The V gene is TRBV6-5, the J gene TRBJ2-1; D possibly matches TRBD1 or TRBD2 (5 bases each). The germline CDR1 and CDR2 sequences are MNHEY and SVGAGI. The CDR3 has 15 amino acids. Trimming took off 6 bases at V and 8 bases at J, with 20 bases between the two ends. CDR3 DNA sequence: TGTGCCAGCAGGACGAACGGGGCACGGACGGATGAGCAGTTCTTC. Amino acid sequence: CASRTNGARTDEQFF.

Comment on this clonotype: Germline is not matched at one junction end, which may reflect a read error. The CDR3 here is CASSQKETRQPQHF. CDR3 DNA: TGTGCCAGTAGCCAAAAAGAGACGCGGCAGCCCCAGCATTTT. The rearrangement links TRBV4-2 to TRBJ1-5; D is uncertain. Looked up from germline, CDR1 is LGHNA and CDR2 is YNFKEQ. This CDR3 contains 14 residues.

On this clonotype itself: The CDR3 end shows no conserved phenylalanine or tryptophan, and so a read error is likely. CDR3 residues: CTCLGLSSAGELFS. For the CDR3, the DNA is TGTACCTGTCTGGGACTCAGCAGCGCCGGGGAACTGTTTTCT. This chain connects TRBV30 to TRBJ2-2, with D possibly TRBD2 on 6 matching bases. Germline V gene data show CDR1 as GTSNPN and CDR2 as SVGIG (reference sequence). CDR3 size: 14 residues.

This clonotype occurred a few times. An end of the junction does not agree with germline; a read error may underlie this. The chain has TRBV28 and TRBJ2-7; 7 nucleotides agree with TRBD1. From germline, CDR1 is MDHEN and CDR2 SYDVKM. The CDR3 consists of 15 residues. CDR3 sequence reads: CASSQATGLRGERYF. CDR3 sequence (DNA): TGTGCCAGCAGCCAGGCGACAGGGTTGAGGGGCGAGCGGTACTTC.

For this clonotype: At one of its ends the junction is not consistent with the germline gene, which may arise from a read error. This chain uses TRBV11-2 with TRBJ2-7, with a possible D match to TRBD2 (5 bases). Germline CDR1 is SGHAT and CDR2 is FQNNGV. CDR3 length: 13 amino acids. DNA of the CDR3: TGTGCCGGCAGCTTAAGTGAGTTAGCGTCGCAGTATTTC. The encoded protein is CAGSLSELASQYF.

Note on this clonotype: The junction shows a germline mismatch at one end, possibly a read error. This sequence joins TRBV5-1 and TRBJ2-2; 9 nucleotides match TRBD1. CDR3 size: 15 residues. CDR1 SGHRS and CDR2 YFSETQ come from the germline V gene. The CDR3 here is CASAPGQGRTGGLFF. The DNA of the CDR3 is TGCGCCAGCGCGCCGGGACAGGGAAGGACCGGGGGGCTGTTTTTT.

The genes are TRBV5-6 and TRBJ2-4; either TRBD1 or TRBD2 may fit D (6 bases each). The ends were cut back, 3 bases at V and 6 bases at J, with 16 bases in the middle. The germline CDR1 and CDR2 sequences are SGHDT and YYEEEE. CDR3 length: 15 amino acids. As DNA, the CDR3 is TGTGCCAGCAGCTCGTTAGGGGGGTTAGGAAACATTCAGTACTTC. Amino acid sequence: CASSSLGGLGNIQYF. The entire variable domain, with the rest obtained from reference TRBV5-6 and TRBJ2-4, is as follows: DAGVTQSPTHLIKTRGQQVTLRCSPKSGHDTVSWYQQALGQGPQFIFQYYEEEERQRGNFPDRFSGHQFPNYSSELNVNALLLGDSALYLCASSSLGGLGNIQYFGAGTRLSVL.

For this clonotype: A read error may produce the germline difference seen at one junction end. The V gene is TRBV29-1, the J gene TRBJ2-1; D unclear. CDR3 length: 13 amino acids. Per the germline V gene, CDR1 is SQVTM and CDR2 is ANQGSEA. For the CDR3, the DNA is TGCAGCGCCCGTGGCGGTACTTACAATGAGCAGTCCTTC. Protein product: CSARGGTYNEQSF.

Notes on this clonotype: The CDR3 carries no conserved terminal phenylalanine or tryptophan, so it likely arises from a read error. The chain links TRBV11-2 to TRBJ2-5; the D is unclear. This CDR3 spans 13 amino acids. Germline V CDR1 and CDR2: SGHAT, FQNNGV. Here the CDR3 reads CSSSLDFLETQYL. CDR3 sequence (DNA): TGTTCCAGCAGCTTAGATTTTCTGGAGACTCAGTACTTA.

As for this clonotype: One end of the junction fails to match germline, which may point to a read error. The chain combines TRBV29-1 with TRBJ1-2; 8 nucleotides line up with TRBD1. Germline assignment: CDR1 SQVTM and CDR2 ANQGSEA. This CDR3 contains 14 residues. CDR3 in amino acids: CSDARTGLDVGYTF. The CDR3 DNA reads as TGCAGCGATGCCCGGACAGGGCTTGATGTTGGCTACACATTC.

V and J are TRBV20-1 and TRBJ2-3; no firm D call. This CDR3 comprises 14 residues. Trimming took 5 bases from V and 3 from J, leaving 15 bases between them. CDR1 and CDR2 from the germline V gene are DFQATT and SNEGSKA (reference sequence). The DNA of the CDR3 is TGCAGTGCTTCTCGCACCCTGGAGACAGATACGCAGTATTTT. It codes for CSASRTLETDTQYF.

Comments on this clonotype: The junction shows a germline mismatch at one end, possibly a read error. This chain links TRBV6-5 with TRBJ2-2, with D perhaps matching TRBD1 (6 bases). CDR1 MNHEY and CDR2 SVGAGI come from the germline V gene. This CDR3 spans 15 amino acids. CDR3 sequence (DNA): TGTGCTAGCAGTTACGCAGTGGACGGCACCAGGGGGCTGTTTTTT. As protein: CASSYAVDGTRGLFF.

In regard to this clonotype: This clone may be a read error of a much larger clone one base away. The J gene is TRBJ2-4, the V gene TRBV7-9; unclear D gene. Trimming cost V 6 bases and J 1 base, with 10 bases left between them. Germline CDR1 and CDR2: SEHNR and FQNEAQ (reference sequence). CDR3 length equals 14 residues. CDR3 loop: CASRLESAKNIQYF. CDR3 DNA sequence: TGTGCCAGCAGGCTCGAGAGTGCCAAAAACATTCAGTACTTC.

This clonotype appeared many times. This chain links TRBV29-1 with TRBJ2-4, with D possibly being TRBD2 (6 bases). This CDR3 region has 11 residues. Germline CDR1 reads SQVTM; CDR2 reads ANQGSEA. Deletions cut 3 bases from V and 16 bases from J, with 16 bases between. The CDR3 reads CSVDVEGQAYF. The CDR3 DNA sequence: TGCAGCGTTGACGTGGAGGGCCAGGCATACTTC.